These 5 T cell receptor beta chains share one sample of origin, sequenced in a study of metastatic and nonmetastatic thyroid tumors. MiXCR re-clonotyped the PCR reads for TCRdb. The table includes 11,000 to 15,000 clones, more than 20% detected once. No patient received treatment before thyroid surgery. Material: blood. Receptor source: a female donor with papillary thyroid cancer or a benign thyroid nodule (not recorded which). Some clones in this sample may be carry-over from other donors' samples.

Many counts were recorded for this clone. This CDR3 reads CASSPQSGDLTDTQYF. CDR3 bases: TGTGCCAGCTCACCACAGTCAGGGGACCTCACAGATACGCAGTATTTT. The genes are TRBV18 and TRBJ2-3, with D perhaps TRBD1 (6 bases). V was shortened by 1 base and J by 2 bases, with 13 bases between the two germline ends. CDR1 is KGHSH and CDR2 is LQKENI in the germline V gene. This CDR3 has 16 amino acids.

The gene calls are TRBV11-3 and TRBJ2-2; D remains ambiguous. The CDR3 covers 14 residues. Trimming stripped 0 bases from V and 6 bases from J, with 8 bases between. Looked up from germline, CDR1 is SGHNT and CDR2 is YENEEA. CDR3 loop: CASSLEGRSGELFF. CDR3 bases: TGTGCCAGCAGCTTAGAGGGTAGATCCGGGGAGCTGTTTTTT.

This clone turned up a few times. The chain employs TRBV12-3 or TRBV12-4 and TRBJ2-1, with unresolved D. V lost 6 bases and J lost 4, with 10 bases in between. The CDR3 spans 13 residues. CDR3 in DNA: TGTGCCAGCAGCCCTCCGGTGTACAATGAGCAGTTCTTC. This codes for CASSPPVYNEQFF.

This clone has at least ten counts. The V call is TRBV11-3, the J call TRBJ2-1; D is undetermined. The germline V and J ends were trimmed by 3 bases and 9 bases, with 9 bases remaining between them. In germline, CDR1 is SGHNT, CDR2 YENEEA. The CDR3 has 12 residues. CDR3: CASSLGNGEQFF. The CDR3 DNA reads as TGTGCCAGCAGCTTGGGGAACGGTGAGCAGTTCTTC.

This clone showed up many times. A much larger clone differs from this one at a single base, so this may be a read error. DNA for the CDR3: TGTGCCAGCAGTCCACGGAGAACGGGCCCGAGCACTGAAGCTTTCTTT. This encodes CASSPRRTGPSTEAFF. The chain uses TRBV6-5 and TRBJ1-1; D not resolved. The CDR3 sequence is 16 residues long. Germline assignment: CDR1 MNHEY and CDR2 SVGAGI. Trimming shortened V by 5 bases and J by 4 bases, and 20 bases separated the two germline ends.